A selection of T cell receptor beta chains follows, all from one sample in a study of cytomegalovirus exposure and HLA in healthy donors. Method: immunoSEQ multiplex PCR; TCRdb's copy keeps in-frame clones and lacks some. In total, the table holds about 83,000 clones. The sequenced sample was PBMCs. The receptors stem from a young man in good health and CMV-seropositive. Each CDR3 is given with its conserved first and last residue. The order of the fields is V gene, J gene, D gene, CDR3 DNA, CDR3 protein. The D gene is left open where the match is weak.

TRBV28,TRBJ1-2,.,TGTGCCAGCACTCCCAACGGCAGGGCCTATGGCTACACCTTC,CASTPNGRAYGYTF
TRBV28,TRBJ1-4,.,TGTGCCAGCAGTTCTGGAGGGATACCCTCTTCGGGGAGGCTAGATGAAAAACTGTTTTTT,CASSSGGIPSSGRLDEKLFF
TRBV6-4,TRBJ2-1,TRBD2,TGTGCCAGCAGTGGTGGGGAGGGGAGCTACAATGAGCAGTTCTTC,CASSGGEGSYNEQFF
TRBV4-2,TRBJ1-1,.,TGTGCCAGCAGCCCACTCCGCGGCACTGAAGCTTTCTTT,CASSPLRGTEAFF
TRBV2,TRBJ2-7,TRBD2,TGTGCCAGCACCCTCCCCCCCGGGAGGGACGAGCAGTACTTC,CASTLPPGRDEQYF
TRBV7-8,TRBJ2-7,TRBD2,TGTGCCAGCAGGCAACTAGCGGGGGGCCCCTACGAGCAGTACTTC,CASRQLAGGPYEQYF
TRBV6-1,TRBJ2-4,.,TGTGCCAGCAGTGAAGTTGAGGTGACTCCCTACGCCCTGGCCAAAAACATTCAGTACTTC,CASSEVEVTPYALAKNIQYF
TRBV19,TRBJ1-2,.,TGTGCCACGTCAGCAGGGGTTTATGGCTACACCTTC,CATSAGVYGYTF
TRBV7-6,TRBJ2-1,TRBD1,TGTGCCAGCAGCGTGGGACAGGGGACGGATGAGCAGTTCTTC,CASSVGQGTDEQFF
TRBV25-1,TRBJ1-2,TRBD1,TGTGCCAGCAGCCCAGACAGGGCCTATGGCTACACCTTC,CASSPDRAYGYTF
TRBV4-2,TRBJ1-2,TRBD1,TGTGCCAGCAGCCAATCATCCAGGGACAGGGGAAGGGGTGGCTACACCTTC,CASSQSSRDRGRGGYTF
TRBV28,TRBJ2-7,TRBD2,TGTGCCAGCAGTTCCGCTAGCGGGAACTCCTACGAGCAGTACTTC,CASSSASGNSYEQYF
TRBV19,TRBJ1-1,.,TGTGCCAGTAAGGTGGAAGGGGCGCGCACTGAAGCTTTCTTT,CASKVEGARTEAFF
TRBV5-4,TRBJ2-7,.,TGTGCCAGCAGCATCCAAGGACACCTCTACGAGCAGTACTTC,CASSIQGHLYEQYF
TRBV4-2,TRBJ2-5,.,TGTGCCAGCAGCCAGCGGGACAGCGATCAAGAGACCCAGTACTTC,CASSQRDSDQETQYF
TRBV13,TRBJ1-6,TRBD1,TGTGCCAGCAGCTTCGGGGACAGGGTGAATTCACCCCTCCACTTT,CASSFGDRVNSPLHF
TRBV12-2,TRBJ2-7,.,TGTGCAAGTCGTACCCGGGGACAGGGTTCCTACGAGCAGTACTTC,CASRTRGQGSYEQYF
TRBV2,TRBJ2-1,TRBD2,TGTGCCAGCAACCAACGGGGGGGCGATGAGCAGTTCTTC,CASNQRGGDEQFF
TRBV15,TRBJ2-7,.,TGTGCCACCAGCAGAGTAGGGACTCCCACCTACGAGCAGTACTTC,CATSRVGTPTYEQYF
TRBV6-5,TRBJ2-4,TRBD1,TGTGCCAGCAGTTACCGGACAGGGCGAGAAAACATTCAGTACTTC,CASSYRTGRENIQYF
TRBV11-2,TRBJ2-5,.,TGTGCCAGCAGCTTAGCGGGTCAGACCCAGTACTTC,CASSLAGQTQYF
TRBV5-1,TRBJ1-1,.,TGCGCCAGCAGCCCCCGGACAGCCAGTATGAACACTGAAGCTTTCTTT,CASSPRTASMNTEAFF
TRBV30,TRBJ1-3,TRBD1,TGTGCCTGGAATACCGGGACAGAAGACTCTGGAAACACCATATATTTT,CAWNTGTEDSGNTIYF
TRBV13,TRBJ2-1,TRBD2,TGTGCCAGCAGCCTAGTGAGTCCAGCGGGAGGGGACAATGAGCAGTTCTTC,CASSLVSPAGGDNEQFF
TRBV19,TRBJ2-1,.,TGTGCCAGTACTTCACGCGGGGTGTCCTACAATGAGCAGTTCTTC,CASTSRGVSYNEQFF
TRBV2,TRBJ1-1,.,TGTGCCAGCAGCCCGATGAGGAACACTGAAGCTTTCTTT,CASSPMRNTEAFF
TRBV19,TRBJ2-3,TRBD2,TGTGCCAGCAGACTAGCGGGGGCCTACCCTAGCACAGATACGCAGTATTTT,CASRLAGAYPSTDTQYF